This T cell receptor beta chain was retrieved from a study of blood T cell repertoires in COVID-19. Study overall: There were acute and convalescent COVID-19 samples, and they came from the United States, Italy and Spain. T cells, B-cell-depleted T cells, or PBMCs provided the cDNA or gDNA that served as material.

In the authors' workflow: For nucleated cells, counts were estimated from reference gene primer amplification. Clones were sequenced by immunoSEQ multiplex PCR, and TCRdb holds only the in-frame ones, with some missing. V and J calls and clone size are given by that table; D and trimming were obtained from the DNA. Counted here are 50,000 or so clones, 65% to 85% occurring once; the ten biggest clones make up about 19%. There are 15 residues in the CDR3. V shed 6 bases and J shed 1 base, with 15 bases lying between them. CDR1 and CDR2 (germline): SGHTA, FQGNSA. The chain recombines TRBV7-2 with TRBJ1-1; weak D call: TRBD1 (5 bases). The specimen was peripheral blood. This clonotype originated in a human donor with active or convalescent COVID-19. The donor label of this sample is uncertain. The CDR3 nucleotides read TGTGCCAGCAGTGGGAGGGGAAGTTGGAACACTGAAGCTTTCTTT. This sequence encodes CASSGRGSWNTEAFF.